This is a list of T cell receptor beta chains from one sample in a study of PD-L1 blockade in urothelial cancer. This table comes from immunoSEQ multiplex PCR, and its TCRdb copy is limited to in-frame clones, with some not included. Of approximately 91,000 clones listed, 75% to 90% are singletons. This specimen consisted of PBMCs, obtained around atezolizumab (anti-PD-L1) treatment. These receptors were collected from a man aged 65 to 85 with urothelial cancer. The CDR3 runs from the conserved cysteine through the conserved F or W. Fields, in order: D gene, clone size, V gene, J gene, CDR3 protein, CDR3 DNA. The D gene is left open where the match is weak. Only part of the rows carry a size: once, few, many, or a class if the clone is expanded.

-	-	TRBV5-1	TRBJ2-5	CASSLGATEETQYF	TGCGCCAGCAGCTTGGGCGCGACAGAGGAGACCCAGTACTTC
TRBD1	-	TRBV5-6	TRBJ2-7	CASSPKGTGDSYEQYF	TGTGCCAGCAGCCCAAAGGGGACAGGGGACTCCTACGAGCAGTACTTC
TRBD1	-	TRBV12-5	TRBJ1-5	CASGGQGGSANQPQHF	TGTGCTAGTGGGGGACAGGGGGGGTCCGCAAATCAGCCCCAGCATTTT
-	-	TRBV28	TRBJ1-1	CASSLSGVTPRGAFF	TGTGCCAGCAGCCTCTCAGGGGTAACTCCCCGTGGTGCTTTCTTT
-	-	TRBV11-2	TRBJ1-3	CASSAGAEGNTIYF	TGTGCCAGCAGCGCCGGTGCCGAAGGAAACACCATATATTTT
TRBD1	-	TRBV6-5	TRBJ2-2	CASTVTGTGPGELFF	TGTGCCAGCACCGTAACCGGGACAGGGCCCGGGGAGCTGTTTTTT
TRBD1	-	TRBV5-4	TRBJ2-2	CASSLGTGRTGELFF	TGTGCCAGCAGTCTCGGGACAGGGAGAACCGGGGAGCTGTTTTTT
-	-	TRBV4-1	TRBJ1-1	CASSQVYGTQNTEAFF	TGCGCCAGCAGCCAAGTTTATGGGACACAGAACACTGAAGCTTTCTTT
-	-	TRBV6-5	TRBJ1-5	CASSYRQGNQPQHF	TGTGCCAGCAGTTACAGGCAGGGCAATCAGCCCCAGCATTTT
TRBD2	-	TRBV5-1	TRBJ2-7	CASSQGGTSGSYEQYF	TGCGCCAGCAGCCAAGGCGGGACTAGCGGCTCCTACGAGCAGTACTTC
-	once	TRBV18	TRBJ2-2	CASSPREAGPGELFF	TGTGCCAGCTCACCACGCGAGGCGGGACCCGGGGAGCTGTTTTTT
TRBD2	-	TRBV18	TRBJ2-3	CASSPRLAESTDTQYF	TGTGCCAGCTCACCACGACTAGCGGAGAGCACAGATACGCAGTATTTT
-	-	TRBV7-3	TRBJ2-2	CASSLSSGGELFF	TGTGCCAGCAGCTTATCCTCCGGCGGGGAGCTGTTTTTT